Below are 8 T cell receptor beta chains sequenced from a single sample in a study of T-cell memory formation after mild COVID-19. TCRdb processed the 5' RACE reads anew with MiXCR; each CDR3 protein has one entry. The data show about 280,000 distinct CDR3 sequences, 8% to 9% seen once. Sequencing input: PBMCs or a T cell subset sorted from them (not recorded which). These receptors originate from a young man who had mild COVID-19 (a few samples of this study predate the infection). Cell type and time point are not known.

This clonotype has only a few counts. V usage is TRBV7-6 and J usage is TRBJ2-5; 15 bases line up with TRBD2. With 5 bases clipped from V and 2 bases from J, the junction kept 9 bases outside the gene matches. CDR1 and CDR2 (germline): SGHVS, FNYEAQ. The CDR3 covers 18 residues. The CDR3 loop is CASSPGTSGGTPQETQYF. CDR3 coding DNA: TGTGCCAGCAGCCCCGGGACTAGCGGGGGGACCCCTCAAGAGACCCAGTACTTC.

This clonotype was observed many times. V usage is TRBV20-1 and J usage is TRBJ2-3; 7 bases fit TRBD1. V shed 0 bases and J 3 bases; nucleotides not matched to a gene: 6. CDR3 length: 15 residues. CDR1 is DFQATT, CDR2 SNEGSKA, per germline (reference sequence). The CDR3 DNA follows: TGCAGTGCTAGAGATCGGAGACAGGGTACAGATACGCAGTATTTT. Residues: CSARDRRQGTDTQYF.

This clonotype was seen more than once but under ten times. CDR3 sequence reads: CASSQDLLAGDQETQYF. The CDR3 nucleotides are TGTGCCAGCAGCCAAGATCTACTAGCGGGGGATCAAGAGACCCAGTACTTC. This sequence joins TRBV4-2 and TRBJ2-5; TRBD2 aligns across 11 bases. Germline V gives CDR1 LGHNA, CDR2 YNFKEQ. After removal of 0 bases from V and 2 bases from J, the junction contained 5 bases not matched to a gene. The CDR3 sequence is 17 residues long.

In this sample, this clonotype turned up many times. This rearrangement joins TRBV12-3 or TRBV12-4 to TRBJ1-6, with D unclear. The CDR3 is made up of 11 amino acids. The ends were cut back, 5 bases at V and 7 bases at J, with 3 bases in the middle. The CDR3 loop reads CASSKNSPLHF. CDR3 nucleotide sequence: TGTGCCAGCAGTAAAAATTCACCCCTCCACTTT.

This clonotype was counted at least ten times. The rearrangement joins TRBV7-9 to TRBJ2-1; D gene unclear. Trimming took off 3 bases at V and 5 bases at J, with 17 bases between the two ends. The CDR3 extends over 16 amino acids. Germline CDR1 SEHNR, CDR2 FQNEAQ (reference sequence). This CDR3 is CASSFYRSSSHNEQFF. DNA for the CDR3: TGTGCCAGCAGCTTCTACCGGAGTAGTTCCCACAATGAGCAGTTCTTC.

There are a few counts of this clonotype. The chain couples TRBV15 to TRBJ1-2; D remains unclear. CDR1 is LNHNV, CDR2 YYDKDF, per germline (reference sequence). The germline V and J ends were trimmed by 0 bases and 8 bases, with 10 bases remaining between them. This CDR3 spans 13 amino acids. The CDR3 nucleotides are TGTGCCACCAGCAGAGATTCGAAGGACGGCTACACCTTC. Amino acid sequence: CATSRDSKDGYTF. The full variable domain, with the rest looked up from reference TRBV15 and TRBJ1-2, is DAMVIQNPRYQVTQFGKPVTLSCSQTLNHNVMYWYQQKSSQAPKLLFHYYDKDFNNEADTPDNFQSRRPNTSFCFLDIRSPGLGDTAMYLCATSRDSKDGYTFGSGTRLTVV.

At least ten counts were recorded for this clonotype. This rearrangement joins TRBV4-3 to TRBJ1-4, with TRBD1 matching over 11 bases. Germline V gene data show CDR1 as LGHNA and CDR2 as YSLEER. The ends lost 2 bases at V and 8 bases at J; junction bases unmatched: 4. The CDR3 is made up of 15 amino acids. CDR3 sequence: CASSQRGQGGEKLFF. The CDR3, as DNA: TGCGCCAGCAGCCAAAGGGGACAGGGGGGGGAAAAACTGTTTTTT.

This clonotype was detected ten times or more. CDR3 amino acids: CASSTGRQLIYEQYF. The CDR3 region has the DNA TGTGCCAGCAGCACCGGGAGGCAGCTAATCTACGAGCAGTACTTC. J is TRBJ2-7 and V is TRBV5-8; 7 bases agree with TRBD2. J was trimmed by 3 bases and V by 4 bases; bases with no gene match: 10. CDR3 size: 15 residues. Germline loops: CDR1 SGHTS, CDR2 YDEGEE.